This T cell receptor (beta chain) was profiled in a study of control samples from healthy donors and cancer patients. Produced via immunoSEQ multiplex PCR; TCRdb's table is partial and in-frame only. The sample lists about 170,000 clones, roughly 91% seen once, with more than 1.3% in the top ten. Germline V gene lookup returns CDR1 MNHEY and CDR2 SMNVEV (reference sequence). Losses at the gene ends were 4 bases for V and 6 bases for J; bases not matched to a gene: 0. This CDR3 contains 13 residues. This TCR was sampled from a woman in her thirties in good health. Sequencing was performed on blood. This chain connects TRBV27 to TRBJ1-6; 7 nucleotides align to TRBD1. The CDR3, as DNA: TGTGCCAGCAGTTGGGACAGTAATTCACCCCTCCACTTT. Protein: CASSWDSNSPLHF.